These 27 T cell receptor beta chains were all obtained from the same sample, sequenced in a study of T cell clonality in common variable immunodeficiency. TCRdb's table, derived via immunoSEQ multiplex PCR, lists solely in-frame clones and lacks some. The record shows about 43,000 clones for this sample, with no singletons present. Sequenced: peripheral blood mononuclear cells. Receptors originate from a person between 18 and 75 years old in good health.

In regard to this clone: The read comes to an end 3 residues before the CDR3 does, leaving the germline J gene to fill in the end. Other DNA sequences within the sample encode an identical CDR3. The chain employs TRBV5-1 and TRBJ2-5, with 7 bases that match TRBD1. V shed 0 bases and J 5 bases; nucleotides not matched to a gene: 4. The CDR3 is 14 amino acids. Germline V CDR1 and CDR2: SGHRS, YFSETQ. The CDR3 loop reads CASSLDRGGETQYF. The sequenced CDR3 bases are TGCGCCAGCAGCTTGGACAGGGGCGGCGAGACC.

About this clone: The read finishes 3 residues shy of the CDR3 end, and the germline J gene is used to complete it. This chain joins TRBV29-1 and TRBJ2-7; TRBD1 aligns across 7 bases. Germline V gene data show CDR1 as SQVTM and CDR2 as ANQGSEA. The CDR3 consists of 13 residues. The J segment lost 2 bases and the V segment lost 4 bases, leaving 5 bases of the junction unmatched. The CDR3 is CSVVTDRAYEQYF. CDR3 DNA (partial): TGCAGCGTTGTGACCGACAGGGCCTACGAG.

As concerns this clone: The read is 3 residues too short to cover the CDR3 end, so that end is filled in from the germline J gene. The gene calls are TRBV30 and TRBJ1-2; no clear D gene. The CDR3 is 14 amino acids. V was cut by 0 bases and J by 7 bases, with 15 bases left in between. Germline V lookup: CDR1 GTSNPN, CDR2 SVGIG (reference sequence). This chain's CDR3 is CAWSVPGLAAGYTF. Incomplete CDR3 DNA: TGTGCCTGGAGTGTACCGGGCCTAGCGGCTGGC.

This clone was seen ten or more times. The CDR3 end lies 3 residues beyond the end of the read and is filled in from the germline J gene. This rearrangement joins TRBV4-2 to TRBJ1-2; 7 bases fit TRBD1. The CDR3 is 16 residues long. The germline gives CDR1 LGHNA, CDR2 YNFKEQ. Trimming removed 1 base from V and 0 bases from J; junction bases left unmatched: 5. The CDR3 spells CASSQGGTDSNYGYTF. The CDR3 bases that were read are TGTGCCAGCAGCCAAGGTGGGACAGATTCTAACTATGGC.

This clone came up many times. Read coverage stops 3 residues before the CDR3 terminus; the germline J gene supplies the remainder. This rearrangement joins TRBV2 to TRBJ2-3, with 11 bases fitting TRBD2. The CDR3 totals 16 residues. The V and J ends lost 6 bases and 0 bases, in that order; junction bases with no gene match: 5. The germline CDR1 and CDR2 sequences are SNHLY and FYNNEI. The CDR3 is CASRLLAGVSTDTQYF. The part of the CDR3 DNA that was read is TGTGCCAGCAGGCTACTAGCGGGAGTGAGCACAGATACG.

This clone showed up many times. From the germline J gene comes the end of the CDR3, since the read stops 3 residues before it. The chain employs TRBV5-1 and TRBJ2-5; 12 nucleotides match TRBD2. V lost 4 bases and J lost 5; bases outside the gene matches: 12. CDR1 is SGHRS, CDR2 YFSETQ, per germline. There are 17 residues in the CDR3. CDR3 residues: CASSQGSSGRASETQYF. CDR3 DNA, as far as it was read: TGCGCCAGCAGCCAGGGATCTAGCGGGAGGGCCAGTGAGACC.

Points on this clone: The read halts 3 residues ahead of the CDR3 end, with the missing end drawn from the germline J gene. The chain recombines TRBV19 with TRBJ2-1; 9 bases fit TRBD2. Germline CDR1 is LNHDA and CDR2 is SQIVND (reference sequence). Trimming at V came to 5 bases and at J to 7 bases, leaving 9 bases not matched to a gene. The CDR3 loop spans 15 amino acids. The CDR3 region is CASSGGGGAENEQFF. The covered CDR3 bases are TGTGCCAGTAGTGGAGGCGGGGGGGCCGAGAATGAG.

This clone was found many times. A read error may account for a junction end that differs from germline. The read ends 3 residues early relative to the CDR3; the germline J gene fills the gap. The chain is built from TRBV2 and TRBJ1-3, with 11 bases lining up with TRBD1. Germline loops: CDR1 SNHLY, CDR2 FYNNEI. The CDR3 length is 16 residues. The CDR3 loop is CASSEGQGASGNTIYF. The DNA read from the CDR3 is TGTGCCAGCAGCGAAGGACAGGGGGCTTCAGGAAACACC.

This clone was detected ten times or more. A read error may produce the germline difference seen at one junction end. The read halts 3 residues ahead of the CDR3 end, with the missing end drawn from the germline J gene. The J gene is TRBJ1-1, the V gene TRBV4-2; D is possibly TRBD1 (6 bases). Germline CDR1 and CDR2: LGHNA and YNFKEQ. The CDR3 contains 15 residues. The CDR3 bases that were read are TGCGCCAGCAGCCAAGGGGGGGGTCCGAACACTGAA. Translated: CASSQGGGPNTE. The whole CDR3 protein reads CASSQGGGPNTEAFF.

This clone was detected ten times or more. CDR3 sequence reads: CASSLTGGGTDTQYF. CDR3 bases read: TGTGCCAGCAGTCTTACGGGGGGAGGGACAGATACG. This chain uses TRBV7-3 with TRBJ2-3, with 7 positions matching TRBD2. Read data end 3 residues before the CDR3 end; the end is taken from the germline J gene. Germline V gene data show CDR1 as SGHTA and CDR2 as FQGTGA. The CDR3 is made up of 15 amino acids. Trimming took 6 bases from V and 3 from J; bases not matched to a gene: 9.

This clone was detected many times. The read finishes 3 residues shy of the CDR3 end, and the germline J gene is used to complete it. This chain uses TRBV2 with TRBJ2-1, with 11 bases aligning to TRBD2. V lost 6 bases, J lost 8 bases, and 9 bases stayed unmatched. The CDR3 consists of 15 residues. Germline V gene data show CDR1 as SNHLY and CDR2 as FYNNEI. The covered CDR3 bases are TGTGCCAGCAGCGCCCTAGCGGGAGGTTGGGATGAG. Its translation: CASSALAGGWDE. In full, the CDR3 reads CASSALAGGWDEQFF.

Many counts were recorded for this clone. The DNA ends 3 residues before the CDR3 does, and the rest of the CDR3 is filled in from the germline J gene. The J gene is TRBJ2-2, the V gene TRBV24-1; D is perhaps TRBD2 (6 bases). Germline CDR1 is KGHDR and CDR2 is SFDVKD. The V end was cut by 3 bases, the J end by 4 bases, with 11 bases between. The CDR3 has 15 residues. The CDR3 protein is CATSDGVAVTGELFF. CDR3 DNA, as far as it was read: TGTGCCACCAGTGATGGGGTAGCGGTCACCGGGGAG.

A remark on this clone: This may stem from a read error, because a much larger clone lies one nucleotide away. The missing CDR3 end, 3 residues past where the read stops, is filled in from the germline J gene. V gene TRBV19 combines with J gene TRBJ1-4; 7 positions match TRBD1. CDR3 size: 15 residues. CDR1 and CDR2 (germline): LNHDA, SQIVND (reference sequence). The sequenced CDR3 bases are TGTGCCAGTAGCAGCGACAGGGCTGGGGCCAACGTA. It yields the protein CASSSDRAGANV. In full, the CDR3 reads CASSSDRAGANVLFF. Drawing the rest from reference TRBV19 and TRBJ1-4, the complete variable domain is DGGITQSPKYLFRKEGQNVTLSCEQNLNHDAMYWYRQDPGQGLRLIYYSQIVNDFQKGDIAEGYSVSREKKESFPLTVTSAQKNPTAFYLCASSSDRAGANVLFFGSGTQLSVL.

This clone showed up many times. The read ends 3 residues before the CDR3 terminus; that terminus is restored from the germline J gene. The chain carries TRBV5-1 and TRBJ2-7, with 8 positions matching TRBD1. CDR3 length: 20 amino acids. V trimming: 0 bases; J trimming: 4 bases; junction bases outside the gene matches: 21. CDR1 and CDR2 from the germline V gene are SGHRS and YFSETQ. The chain's CDR3 is CASSLGSDRENSFKIYEQYF. Partial CDR3 DNA: TGCGCCAGCAGCTTGGGATCGGACAGGGAAAATTCTTTCAAGATTTACGAG.

This clone showed up many times. The CDR3 is cut off 3 residues early in the read; its end comes from the germline J gene. The chain joins TRBV19 to TRBJ1-2, with D perhaps matching TRBD1 (5 bases). The CDR3 is made up of 12 amino acids. From germline, CDR1 is LNHDA and CDR2 SQIVND (reference sequence). The CDR3 loop reads CASSVQGGGYTF. The CDR3 DNA, read in part, is TGTGCCAGTAGTGTTCAGGGAGGCGGC.

This clone was counted at least ten times. The read gets to within 3 residues of the CDR3 end, and the germline J gene fills in the rest. This rearrangement joins TRBV6-4 to TRBJ2-4; 12 bases line up with TRBD2. The CDR3 consists of 13 residues. The germline V gene encodes CDR1 MRHNA and CDR2 SNTAGT. The DNA read from the CDR3 is TGTGCCAGCAGCCGGACTAGCGGGGACCGT. Translation gives CASSRTSGDR. The whole CDR3 reads CASSRTSGDRQYF.

The table lists this clone with many counts. The read terminates 3 residues ahead of where the CDR3 ends, so the germline J gene completes it. The V call is TRBV7-3, the J call TRBJ2-1; 14 bases are a match to TRBD2. The J segment lost 3 bases and the V segment lost 4 bases, leaving 5 bases of the junction unmatched. This CDR3 has 17 residues. The germline CDR1 and CDR2 sequences are SGHTA and FQGTGA. The CDR3 protein is CASSSGTSGSNYNEQFF. The sequenced part of the CDR3 DNA is TGTGCCAGCAGCTCCGGGACTAGCGGGAGTAACTACAATGAG.

This clone came up many times. Sequencing ends 3 residues short of the CDR3 end; the germline J gene provides the rest. This chain joins TRBV6-2 or TRBV6-3 and TRBJ2-7; 7 nucleotides agree with TRBD2. The CDR3 sequence is 15 residues long. Germline CDR1 reads MNHEY; CDR2 reads SVGEGT. Trimming at V came to 2 bases and at J to 2 bases, leaving 6 bases not matched to a gene. The chain's CDR3 is CASSYAQGLAYEQYF. CDR3 bases read: TGTGCCAGCAGTTACGCCCAAGGACTAGCCTACGAG.

At least ten counts were recorded for this clone. The read halts 3 residues ahead of the CDR3 end, with the missing end drawn from the germline J gene. V gene TRBV7-6 combines with J gene TRBJ1-1; D remains ambiguous. Germline values: CDR1 SGHVS, CDR2 FNYEAQ. The CDR3 extends over 12 amino acids. V was trimmed by 0 bases and J by 4 bases, leaving 3 bases between them. The covered CDR3 bases are TGTGCCAGCAGCTTAGCGGCCACTGAA. Amino acids: CASSLAATE. The CDR3 reads in full as CASSLAATEAFF.

This clone was counted many times. The read halts 3 residues ahead of the CDR3 end, with the missing end drawn from the germline J gene. The chain employs TRBV11-2 and TRBJ2-1, with 8 positions matching TRBD2. This CDR3 region has 15 residues. CDR1 and CDR2 from the germline V gene are SGHAT and FQNNGV. Trimming removed 8 bases from V and 7 bases from J; junction bases left unmatched: 13. Here the CDR3 reads CASRRGAGDANEQFF. Partial CDR3 DNA: TGTGCCAGCCGCCGGGGAGCGGGAGATGCGAATGAG.

This clone occurred many times. The CDR3 end lies 3 residues beyond the end of the read and is filled in from the germline J gene. The J gene is TRBJ2-3, the V gene TRBV7-6; D is unresolved. The CDR3 covers 14 residues. Germline assignment: CDR1 SGHVS and CDR2 FNYEAQ. Deletions cut 6 bases from V and 5 bases from J, with 15 bases between. The CDR3 DNA, read in part, is TGTGCCAGCAGTTTTGATTGGTCGGGAGATACG. It encodes CASSFDWSGDT. The entire CDR3 protein reads CASSFDWSGDTQYF.

This clone was recorded at least ten times. The missing CDR3 end, 3 residues past where the read stops, is filled in from the germline J gene. The V and J genes are TRBV5-1 and TRBJ1-6; 12 bases are a match to TRBD1. This CDR3 spans 16 amino acids. Germline V lookup: CDR1 SGHRS, CDR2 YFSETQ. Trimming at V came to 4 bases and at J to 6 bases, leaving 5 bases not matched to a gene. The CDR3 bases that were read are TGCGCCAGCAGCCCGGGACAGGGGGCAGGTAATTCACCC. It yields the protein CASSPGQGAGNSP. The complete CDR3 sequence is CASSPGQGAGNSPLHF.

For this clone: The CDR3 end lies 3 residues beyond the end of the read and is filled in from the germline J gene. V gene TRBV5-3 combines with J gene TRBJ2-1, with D possibly matching TRBD1 (8 bases). TRBV5-3 is annotated as an ORF whose role is uncertain. Trimming shortened V by 3 bases and J by 6 bases, and 19 bases separated the two germline ends. This CDR3 has 16 amino acids. CDR3 sequence: CARSSYRGGLGNEQFF. The part of the CDR3 DNA that was read is TGTGCCAGAAGCTCTTACAGGGGGGGCCTGGGCAATGAG.

The sample holds many counts of this clone. The read gets to within 3 residues of the CDR3 end, and the germline J gene fills in the rest. This chain joins TRBV20-1 and TRBJ2-7, with D possibly TRBD2 on 6 matching bases. This CDR3 spans 17 amino acids. Germline CDR1 is DFQATT and CDR2 is SNEGSKA (reference sequence). V was clipped by 3 bases and J by 0 bases, with 21 bases between them. The covered CDR3 bases are TGCAGTGCTAGTTTCCAGGGAGGAAAGGGGAGCTCCTACGAG. This encodes CSASFQGGKGSSYE. The whole CDR3 protein reads CSASFQGGKGSSYEQYF.

This clone has a count of ten or more. The read terminates 3 residues ahead of where the CDR3 ends, so the germline J gene completes it. This chain uses TRBV9 with TRBJ1-1; D is uncertain. This CDR3 region has 13 residues. Germline V CDR1 and CDR2: SGDLS, YYNGEE. Trimming removed 5 bases from V and 4 bases from J, with 12 bases in between. The CDR3 bases that were read are TGTGCCAGCAGTCGGGGTGGTAGCACTGAA. Translating it yields CASSRGGSTE. The whole CDR3 region reads CASSRGGSTEAFF. The variable domain in full, completed from reference TRBV9 and TRBJ1-1, reads DSGVTQTPKHLITATGQRVTLRCSPRSGDLSVYWYQQSLDQGLQFLIQYYNGEERAKGNILERFSAQQFPDLHSELNLSSLELGDSALYFCASSRGGSTEAFFGQGTRLTVV.

This clone was detected many times. The sequenced fragment ends 3 residues before the CDR3 boundary, so the rest is inferred from the germline J gene. V is TRBV20-1 and J is TRBJ2-3, with D possibly being TRBD1 (6 bases). V dropped 6 bases and J dropped 3 bases, with 7 bases sitting between them. Germline-derived CDR1 and CDR2 are DFQATT and SNEGSKA (reference sequence). This CDR3 is built from 11 residues. This chain's CDR3 is CSATGTDTQYF. The part of the CDR3 DNA that was read is TGCAGTGCCACAGGGACAGATACG.

In this sample, this clone turned up many times. The read ends 3 residues shy of where the CDR3 ends; the end is completed using the germline J gene. The rearrangement uses TRBV7-9 and TRBJ1-2; no definite D call. Per germline, CDR1 SEHNR and CDR2 FQNEAQ (reference sequence). The CDR3 is 14 amino acids. Trimming stripped 5 bases from V and 0 bases from J, with 10 bases between. CDR3 in amino acids: CASSRPKANYGYTF. The covered CDR3 bases are TGTGCCAGCAGCCGCCCTAAAGCTAACTATGGC.